These 5 T cell receptor beta chains share one sample of origin, sequenced in a study of blood T cell repertoires in COVID-19. Profiled with immunoSEQ multiplex PCR; TCRdb holds only in-frame clones, not every one. The repertoire includes hundreds of thousands of clones, 85% of them detected once, and under 4% sits in the top ten. The source material was peripheral blood. Every receptor here comes from a woman in her late teens or twenties with acute or convalescent COVID-19.

This clone was seen only once. The chain links TRBV7-2 to TRBJ1-5; the D gene is possibly TRBD1 (5 bases). V lost 5 bases and J lost 4, with 15 bases in between. Germline V gene lookup returns CDR1 SGHTA and CDR2 FQGNSA. The CDR3 sequence is 15 residues long. The DNA of the CDR3 is TGTGCCAGCAGCCCTCCCGGGGGAGGGAATCAGCCCCAGCATTTT. This sequence encodes CASSPPGGGNQPQHF.

The sample holds one count of this clone. At one end, the junction sequence differs from germline, possibly due to a read error. Other nucleotide sequences in the sample specify the same CDR3. This chain links TRBV19 with TRBJ1-2, with 9 bases that match TRBD1. Germline values: CDR1 LNHDA, CDR2 SQIVND (reference sequence). CDR3 length: 15 residues. CDR3 amino acids: CASSISRDRDYGYTF. CDR3 nucleotides: TGTGCCAGCAGTATTTCGAGGGACAGGGATTATGGCTACACCTTC.

There are a few counts of this clone. The chain couples TRBV18 to TRBJ1-6, with TRBD1 matching 8 bases. Germline CDR1 reads KGHSH; CDR2 reads LQKENI. V lost 5 bases, J lost 5 bases, and 8 bases stayed unmatched. The CDR3 runs 16 residues. CDR3 sequence reads: CASSGSGQANNSPLHF. The CDR3 DNA is TGTGCCAGCTCAGGATCGGGACAGGCAAATAATTCACCCCTCCACTTT.

V gene TRBV11-2 combines with J gene TRBJ1-2, with 7 bases lining up with TRBD1. Trimming removed 1 base from V and 0 bases from J; junction bases left unmatched: 8. The length of the CDR3 is 17 residues. The germline CDR1 and CDR2 sequences are SGHAT and FQNNGV. The CDR3 protein is CASSLAVQGVANYGYTF. The CDR3 DNA is TGTGCCAGCAGCTTAGCCGTGCAGGGGGTAGCTAACTATGGCTACACCTTC.

The CDR3 DNA reads as TGCGCCAGTACAGGGGTACCTGGAAACACCATATATTTT. Protein sequence: CASTGVPGNTIYF. The chain recombines TRBV5-1 with TRBJ1-3; 7 bases fit TRBD1. CDR1 is SGHRS and CDR2 is YFSETQ in the germline V gene. The V gene end was trimmed by 8 bases and the J gene end by 2 bases; junction bases not matched to a gene: 4. CDR3 length: 13 residues.